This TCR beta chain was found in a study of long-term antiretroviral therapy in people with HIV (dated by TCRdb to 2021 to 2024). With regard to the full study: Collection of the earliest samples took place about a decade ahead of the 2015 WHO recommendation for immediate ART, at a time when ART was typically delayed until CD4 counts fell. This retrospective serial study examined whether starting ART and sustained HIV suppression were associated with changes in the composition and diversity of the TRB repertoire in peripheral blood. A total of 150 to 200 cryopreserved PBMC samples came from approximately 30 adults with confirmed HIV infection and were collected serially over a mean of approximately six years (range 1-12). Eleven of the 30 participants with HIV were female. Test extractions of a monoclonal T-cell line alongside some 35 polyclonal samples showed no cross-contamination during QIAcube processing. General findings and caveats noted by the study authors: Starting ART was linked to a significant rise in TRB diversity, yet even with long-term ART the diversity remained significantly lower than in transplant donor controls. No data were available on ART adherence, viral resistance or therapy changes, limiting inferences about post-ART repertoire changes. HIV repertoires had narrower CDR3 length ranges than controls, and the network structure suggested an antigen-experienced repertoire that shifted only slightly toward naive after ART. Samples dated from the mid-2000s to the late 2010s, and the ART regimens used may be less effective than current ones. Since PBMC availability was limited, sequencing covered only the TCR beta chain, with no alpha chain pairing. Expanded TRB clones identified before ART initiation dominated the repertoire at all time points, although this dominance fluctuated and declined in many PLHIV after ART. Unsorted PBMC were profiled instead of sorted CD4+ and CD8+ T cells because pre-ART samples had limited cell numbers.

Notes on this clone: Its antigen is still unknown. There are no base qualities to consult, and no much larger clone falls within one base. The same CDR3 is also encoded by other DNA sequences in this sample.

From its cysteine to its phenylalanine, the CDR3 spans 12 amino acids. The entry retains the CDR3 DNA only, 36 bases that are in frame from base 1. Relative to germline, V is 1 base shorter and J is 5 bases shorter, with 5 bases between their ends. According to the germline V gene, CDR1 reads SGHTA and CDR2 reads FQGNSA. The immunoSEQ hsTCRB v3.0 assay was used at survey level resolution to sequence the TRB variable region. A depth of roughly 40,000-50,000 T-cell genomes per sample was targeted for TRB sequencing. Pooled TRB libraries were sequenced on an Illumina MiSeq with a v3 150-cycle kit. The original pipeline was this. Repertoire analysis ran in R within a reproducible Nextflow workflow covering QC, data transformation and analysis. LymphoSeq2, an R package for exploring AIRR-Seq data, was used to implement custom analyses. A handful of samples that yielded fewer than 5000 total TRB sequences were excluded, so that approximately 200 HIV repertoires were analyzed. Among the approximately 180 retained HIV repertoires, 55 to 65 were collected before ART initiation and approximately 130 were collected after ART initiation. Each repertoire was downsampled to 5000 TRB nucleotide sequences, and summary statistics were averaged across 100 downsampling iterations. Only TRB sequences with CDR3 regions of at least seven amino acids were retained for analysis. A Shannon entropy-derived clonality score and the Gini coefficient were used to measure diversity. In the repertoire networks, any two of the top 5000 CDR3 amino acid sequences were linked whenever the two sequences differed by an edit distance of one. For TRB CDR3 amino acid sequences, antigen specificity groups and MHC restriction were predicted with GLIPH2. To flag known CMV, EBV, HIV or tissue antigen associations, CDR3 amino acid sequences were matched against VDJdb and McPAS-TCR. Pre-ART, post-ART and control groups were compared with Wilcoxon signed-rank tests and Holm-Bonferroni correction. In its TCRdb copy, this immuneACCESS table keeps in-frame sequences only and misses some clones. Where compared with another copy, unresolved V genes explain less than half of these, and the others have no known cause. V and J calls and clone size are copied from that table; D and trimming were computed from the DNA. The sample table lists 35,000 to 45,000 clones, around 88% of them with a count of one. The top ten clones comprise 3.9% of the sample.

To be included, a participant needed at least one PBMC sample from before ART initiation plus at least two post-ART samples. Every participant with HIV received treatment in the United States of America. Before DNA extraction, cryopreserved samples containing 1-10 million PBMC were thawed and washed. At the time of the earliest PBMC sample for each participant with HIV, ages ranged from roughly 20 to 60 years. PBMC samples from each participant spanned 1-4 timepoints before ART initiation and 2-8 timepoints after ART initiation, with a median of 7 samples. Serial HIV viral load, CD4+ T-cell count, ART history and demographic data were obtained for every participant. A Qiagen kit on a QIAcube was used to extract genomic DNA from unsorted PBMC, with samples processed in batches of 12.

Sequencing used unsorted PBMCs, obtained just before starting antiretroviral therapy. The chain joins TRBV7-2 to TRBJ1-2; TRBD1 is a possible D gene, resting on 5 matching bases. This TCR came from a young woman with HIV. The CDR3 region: CASSLGGYGYTF. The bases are TGTGCCAGCAGCTTAGGGGGGTATGGCTACACCTTC.